These T cell receptor beta chains were read from a single sample in a study of T cell changes during pregnancy in multiple sclerosis. The data were produced by immunoSEQ multiplex PCR, yet TCRdb's version contains in-frame clones alone and is incomplete. This table has 70,000 or so clones, about nine tenths appearing once. This material consisted of peripheral blood, taken in the third trimester of pregnancy. Every receptor here comes from a female donor in good health, enrolled as a control in a pregnancy study. CDR3s include the opening cysteine and the closing phenylalanine or tryptophan. A D gene is named only where the DNA matches it firmly. Only part of the rows carry a size: once, few, many, or a class if the clone is expanded.

V	D	J	size	DNA	CDR3
TRBV19	NA	TRBJ1-2	NA	TGTGCCAGTAGTATGGGCGGGCACCCCGAACGAGGCGGCTACACCTTC	CASSMGGHPERGGYTF
TRBV28	TRBD1	TRBJ1-1	NA	TGTGCCAGCAGTTCACCTAGACAGGGGTCCACTGAAGCTTTCTTT	CASSSPRQGSTEAFF
TRBV7-2	NA	TRBJ1-1	NA	TGTGCCAGCAGCTTAAGCGGGGAGAACACTGAAGCTTTCTTT	CASSLSGENTEAFF
TRBV30	NA	TRBJ1-5	few	TGTGCCTGGAGTCCCGACAGGTTCGGCAATCAGCCCCAGCATTTT	CAWSPDRFGNQPQHF
TRBV28	TRBD1	TRBJ1-3	NA	TGTGCCAGCAGTTTACCGGGACAGACCTCTGGAAACACCATATATTTT	CASSLPGQTSGNTIYF
TRBV5-1	NA	TRBJ1-5	few	TGCGCCAGCAGCTTGGGAGGTGGGGCAGGGAATCAGCCCCAGCATTTT	CASSLGGGAGNQPQHF
TRBV4-2	NA	TRBJ2-7	once	TGTGCCAGCAGCCAAGATCGTGGCGGGCCTAGGAGCTCCTACGAGCAGTACTTC	CASSQDRGGPRSSYEQYF
TRBV18	NA	TRBJ1-1	once	TGTGCCAGCTCACAAAAGGGGGGGGGCTGGATGACTTTCTTT	CASSQKGGGWMTFF
TRBV5-5	TRBD1	TRBJ1-2	NA	TGTGCCAGCAGCTGGAACAGGGGTGCCTATGGCTACACCTTC	CASSWNRGAYGYTF
TRBV28	NA	TRBJ2-2	NA	TGTGCCAGCAGTTTCAACAGTAACACCGGGGAGCTGTTTTTT	CASSFNSNTGELFF
TRBV6-1	TRBD1	TRBJ1-1	once	TGTGCCAGCCTACCGGGACAGTGGAACACTGAAGCTTTCTTT	CASLPGQWNTEAFF
TRBV5-1	NA	TRBJ2-7	NA	TGCGCCAGCAGGAAGGTCGGGGGTGGGGAACTACGCGAGCAGTACTTC	CASRKVGGGELREQYF
TRBV7-9	TRBD1	TRBJ2-7	NA	TGTGCCAGCAGCCCGGGACAGGGCCGAGACGAGCAGTACTTC	CASSPGQGRDEQYF
TRBV28	TRBD1	TRBJ1-5	NA	TGTGCCAGCAGCCCACGACAGGGTTTAAATCAGCCCCAGCATTTT	CASSPRQGLNQPQHF
TRBV18	TRBD1	TRBJ2-2	few	TGTGCCAGCTCACCAAGACAGGGAACGAACACCGGGGAGCTGTTTTTT	CASSPRQGTNTGELFF
TRBV4-1	TRBD2	TRBJ2-2	NA	TGCGCCAGCAGCTTAGCGGGGGGGCCGGGCACCGGGGAGCTGTTTTTT	CASSLAGGPGTGELFF
TRBV29-1	NA	TRBJ2-1	NA	TGCAGCCCTCGGGTCCTCCTCCGGGGGGCCCTCTACAATGAGCAGTTCTTC	CSPRVLLRGALYNEQFF
TRBV18	NA	TRBJ2-5	NA	TGTGCCAGCTCACCAGCGACAGGCGAGACCCAGTACTTC	CASSPATGETQYF
TRBV19	NA	TRBJ1-1	NA	TGTGCCAGTAGTTACCGGGTTTGGAGCACTGAAGCTTTCTTT	CASSYRVWSTEAFF
TRBV27	TRBD2	TRBJ2-2	NA	TGTGCCAGCAATGCACTAGCGGGGGGGCGGGGCGGGGAGCTGTTTTTT	CASNALAGGRGGELFF
TRBV5-6	TRBD1	TRBJ1-1	NA	TGTGCCAGCAGCACGCTGGGACAGGGAAAAATGAACACTGAAGCTTTCTTT	CASSTLGQGKMNTEAFF
TRBV2	NA	TRBJ2-4	NA	TGTGCCAGCAGTAATATAAAGGGGGACATTCAGTACTTC	CASSNIKGDIQYF
TRBV7-9	TRBD1	TRBJ1-5	NA	TGTGCCAGCAGAGGACAGGATAGCAATCAGCCCCAGCATTTT	CASRGQDSNQPQHF
TRBV4-1	TRBD1	TRBJ1-3	NA	TGCGCCAGCAGCCAAGGGGGAAACAGGGGATCTGGAAACACCATATATTTT	CASSQGGNRGSGNTIYF
TRBV19	TRBD1	TRBJ2-1	NA	TGTGCCAGTAGCCCCTACAGGGGGAATGAGCAGTTCTTC	CASSPYRGNEQFF
TRBV5-1	TRBD2	TRBJ2-3	once	TGCGCCAGCGCTAGCGGGGGGCTCACAGATACGCAGTATTTT	CASASGGLTDTQYF
TRBV15	NA	TRBJ1-2	NA	TGTGCCACCAGCAGAGATACGAGGGACTATGGCTACACCTTC	CATSRDTRDYGYTF
TRBV7-2	NA	TRBJ2-2	once	TGTGCCAGCAGCCCCGGGACACGCACCTCCGGGGAGCTGTTTTTT	CASSPGTRTSGELFF
TRBV14	NA	TRBJ2-2	NA	TGTGCCAGCAGCCGACTACGTGGCGGGATGATCAACACCGGGGAGCTGTTTTTT	CASSRLRGGMINTGELFF
TRBV27	TRBD1	TRBJ1-2	few	TGTGCCAGCAGTTTCTATTGGACAGGTTCAGGTGGCTACACCTTC	CASSFYWTGSGGYTF
TRBV6-5	TRBD1	TRBJ2-2	NA	TGTGCCAGCAGGAGGGGGCGCGGGGAGCTGTTTTTT	CASRRGRGELFF
TRBV5-1	TRBD1	TRBJ1-2	NA	TGCGCCAGCGGACAGGGATCCTATGGCTACACCTTC	CASGQGSYGYTF
TRBV5-6	NA	TRBJ1-1	NA	TGTGCCAGCAGCTTGGAGACTCGCGGGGAAGCTTTCTTT	CASSLETRGEAFF
TRBV6-5	NA	TRBJ2-7	NA	TGTGCCAGCAGTTCCACTACACAGGGATCCTACGAGCAGTACTTC	CASSSTTQGSYEQYF
TRBV7-9	TRBD2	TRBJ2-1	NA	TGTGCCAGCAGCTACGGACTAGCGGGGGCCACGTTTGATGAGCAGTTCTTC	CASSYGLAGATFDEQFF
TRBV6-1	NA	TRBJ1-4	NA	TGTGCCAGCAGTGAAACAGGACACCCTAATGAAAAACTGTTTTTT	CASSETGHPNEKLFF
TRBV19	NA	TRBJ1-6	NA	TGTGCCAGTAGTACAGGGTTGGCAAAGTCACCCCTCCACTTT	CASSTGLAKSPLHF
TRBV14	NA	TRBJ1-5	NA	TGTGCCAGCAGCCAAGATTCTGATCAGCCCCAGCATTTT	CASSQDSDQPQHF
TRBV6-6	NA	TRBJ1-2	NA	TGTGCCAGCAGCGCGACAAGGGACTCCTATGGCTACACCTTC	CASSATRDSYGYTF
TRBV6-1	NA	TRBJ1-2	NA	TGTGCCAGCAGTGTCTTATTTGGACAGAATTGGGGCTACACCTTC	CASSVLFGQNWGYTF
TRBV28	NA	TRBJ2-1	few	TGTGCCAGCAGAGGACTGATCAATGAGCAGTTCTTC	CASRGLINEQFF
TRBV10-3	TRBD2	TRBJ2-7	NA	TGTGCCATCAGTGAGTCCTCTAGCGGGAGCTACGAGCAGTACTTC	CAISESSSGSYEQYF
TRBV14	TRBD1	TRBJ1-2	few	TGTGCCAGCAGCCAAGGACAGGGGGCTGGCTCGCATGGCTACACCTTC	CASSQGQGAGSHGYTF
TRBV2	NA	TRBJ1-1	NA	TGTGCCAGCAGTGAGAGCCCCTCGACAGTGAACACTGAAGCTTTCTTT	CASSESPSTVNTEAFF
TRBV27	NA	TRBJ1-6	once	TGTGCCACCAGGAGGATAGGGAGCTCCTATAATTCACCCCTCCACTTT	CATRRIGSSYNSPLHF
TRBV6-6	TRBD1	TRBJ2-7	NA	TGTGCCAGCACGGGAGACAGGGGGGGCTACGAGCAGTACTTC	CASTGDRGGYEQYF
TRBV21-1	NA	TRBJ1-3	NA	TGTGCCAGCAGCAAAGGGACACGGACCTACTCTGGAAACACCATATATTTT	CASSKGTRTYSGNTIYF
TRBV5-6	NA	TRBJ1-6	NA	TGTGCCAGCAGCTTGGGGGGGCTCGGCTCACCCCTCCACTTT	CASSLGGLGSPLHF
TRBV27	NA	TRBJ2-3	NA	TGTGCCAGCAGTTCCGATGCGTCCCTTTGGGATACGCAGTATTTT	CASSSDASLWDTQYF
TRBV5-1	TRBD2	TRBJ2-7	NA	TGCGCCAGCAGCTTGGAGGGAGGGTCCTACGAGCAGTACTTC	CASSLEGGSYEQYF
TRBV28	TRBD1	TRBJ1-6	once	TGTGCCAGCAGTTTGGTTGGTGGGCAGGGGGACAATTCACCCCTCCACTTT	CASSLVGGQGDNSPLHF
TRBV4-3	TRBD1	TRBJ2-1	NA	TGCGCCAGCAGCCCGAGGGACAGGGCGGACAATGAGCAGTTCTTC	CASSPRDRADNEQFF
TRBV10-3	TRBD1	TRBJ2-1	NA	TGTGCCATCTCCGGGACTACAGGGGGCATGTATGAGCAGTTCTTC	CAISGTTGGMYEQFF
TRBV7-9	NA	TRBJ1-5	once	TGTGCCAGCAGCTTAGTAGGGATGGGGCGCAATCAGCCCCAGCATTTT	CASSLVGMGRNQPQHF
TRBV18	NA	TRBJ2-3	NA	TGTGCCAGCTCACTAGGCACAGATACGCAGTATTTT	CASSLGTDTQYF
TRBV4-2	TRBD1	TRBJ1-1	NA	TGTGCCAGCAGCCTAGGGGACAGTTACACTGAAGCTTTCTTT	CASSLGDSYTEAFF
TRBV11-2	NA	TRBJ2-7	NA	TGTGCCAGCAGCCCTTTGGGCAGGTACGAATACGAGCAGTACTTC	CASSPLGRYEYEQYF
TRBV4-2	NA	TRBJ1-3	NA	TGTGCCAGCAGCCTAACGGGGGGGGGCACGGGCTCTGGAAACACCATATATTTT	CASSLTGGGTGSGNTIYF
TRBV28	NA	TRBJ2-3	once	TGTGCCAGCAGCCTCCGAACAGGGTCGGTAGATACGCAGTATTTT	CASSLRTGSVDTQYF